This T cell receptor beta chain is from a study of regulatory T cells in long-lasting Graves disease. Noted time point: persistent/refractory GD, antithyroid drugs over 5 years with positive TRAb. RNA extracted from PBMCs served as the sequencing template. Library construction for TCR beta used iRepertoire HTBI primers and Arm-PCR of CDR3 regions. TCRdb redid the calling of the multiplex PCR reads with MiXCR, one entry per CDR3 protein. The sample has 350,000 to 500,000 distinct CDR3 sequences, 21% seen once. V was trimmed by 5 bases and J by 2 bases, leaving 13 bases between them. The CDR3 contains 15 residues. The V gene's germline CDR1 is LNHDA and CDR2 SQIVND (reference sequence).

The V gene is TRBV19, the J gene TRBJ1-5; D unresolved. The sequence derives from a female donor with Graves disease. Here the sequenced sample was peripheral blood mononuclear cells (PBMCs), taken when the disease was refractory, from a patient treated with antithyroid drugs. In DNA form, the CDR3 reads TGTGCCAGTAGTGTGCACTCTGGTGGCAATCAGCCCCAGCATTTT. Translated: CASSVHSGGNQPQHF. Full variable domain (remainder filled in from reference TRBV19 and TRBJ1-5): DGGITQSPKYLFRKEGQNVTLSCEQNLNHDAMYWYRQDPGQGLRLIYYSQIVNDFQKGDIAEGYSVSREKKESFPLTVTSAQKNPTAFYLCASSVHSGGNQPQHFGDGTRLSIL.